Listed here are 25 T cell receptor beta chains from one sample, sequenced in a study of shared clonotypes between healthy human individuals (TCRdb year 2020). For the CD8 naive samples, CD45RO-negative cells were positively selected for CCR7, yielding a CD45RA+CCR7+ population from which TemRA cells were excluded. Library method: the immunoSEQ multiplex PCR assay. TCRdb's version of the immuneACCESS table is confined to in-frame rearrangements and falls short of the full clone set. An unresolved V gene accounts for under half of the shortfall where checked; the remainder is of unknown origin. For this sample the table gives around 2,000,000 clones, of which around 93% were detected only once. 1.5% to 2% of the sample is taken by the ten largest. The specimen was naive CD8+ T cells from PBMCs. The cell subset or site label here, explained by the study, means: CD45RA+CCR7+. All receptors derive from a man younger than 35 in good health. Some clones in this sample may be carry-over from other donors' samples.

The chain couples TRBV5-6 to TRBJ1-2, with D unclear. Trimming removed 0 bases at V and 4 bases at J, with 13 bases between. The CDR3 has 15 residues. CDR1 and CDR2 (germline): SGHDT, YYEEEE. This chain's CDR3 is CASSLGAGSSYGYTF. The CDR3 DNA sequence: TGTGCCAGCAGCTTGGGCGCCGGCAGCAGCTATGGCTACACCTTC.

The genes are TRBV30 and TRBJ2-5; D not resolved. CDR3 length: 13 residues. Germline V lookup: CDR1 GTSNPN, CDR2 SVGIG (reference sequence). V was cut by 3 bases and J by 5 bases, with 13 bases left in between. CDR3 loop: CAWRPPYRETQYF. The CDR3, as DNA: TGTGCCTGGAGGCCCCCTTACCGGGAGACCCAGTACTTC.

DNA for the CDR3: TGTGCCAGCAGTTTCTATATCCGCGGGAGGTTCTCCTACAATGAGCAGTTCTTC. It is translated as CASSFYIRGRFSYNEQFF. The chain is built from TRBV27 and TRBJ2-1, with 8 bases that match TRBD2. The CDR3 spans 18 residues. CDR1 and CDR2 from the germline V gene are MNHEY and SMNVEV (reference sequence). V lost 3 bases and J lost 0; bases outside the gene matches: 10.

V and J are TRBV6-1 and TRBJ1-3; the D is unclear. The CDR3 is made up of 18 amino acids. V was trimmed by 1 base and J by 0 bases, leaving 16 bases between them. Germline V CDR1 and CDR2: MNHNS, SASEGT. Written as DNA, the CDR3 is TGTGCCAGCAGTGAAGTTCCTGACTTAGGTTCCTCTGGAAACACCATATATTTT. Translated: CASSEVPDLGSSGNTIYF.

CDR3 loop: CASSRVGSGNTGELFF. As DNA, the CDR3 is TGTGCCAGCAGTCGGGTGGGTAGCGGAAACACCGGGGAGCTGTTTTTT. The chain recombines TRBV7-8 with TRBJ2-2; D may be TRBD2 (6 bases). Looked up from germline, CDR1 is SGHVS and CDR2 is FQNEAQ. The CDR3 has 16 residues. Trimming pared 6 bases from V and 2 bases from J, leaving 16 bases between.

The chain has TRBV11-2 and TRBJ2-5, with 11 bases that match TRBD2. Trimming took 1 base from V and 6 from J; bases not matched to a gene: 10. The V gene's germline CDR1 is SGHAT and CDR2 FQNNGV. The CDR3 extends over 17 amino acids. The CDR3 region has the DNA TGTGCCAGCAGCTTAGGGAGTAGCGGGAGGGCCGGGCAGACCCAGTACTTC. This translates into CASSLGSSGRAGQTQYF.

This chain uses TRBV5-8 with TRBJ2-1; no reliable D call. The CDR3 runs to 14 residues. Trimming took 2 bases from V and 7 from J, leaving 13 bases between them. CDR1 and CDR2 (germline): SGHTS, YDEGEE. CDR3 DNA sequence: TGTGCCAGCAGCTTCCGAGGTTCGAGGAATGAGCAGTTCTTC. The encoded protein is CASSFRGSRNEQFF. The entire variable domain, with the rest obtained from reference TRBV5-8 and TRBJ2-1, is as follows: EAGVTQSPTHLIKTRGQQATLRCSPISGHTSVYWYQQALGLGLQFLLWYDEGEERNRGNFPPRFSGRQFPNYSSELNVNALELEDSALYLCASSFRGSRNEQFFGPGTRLTVL.

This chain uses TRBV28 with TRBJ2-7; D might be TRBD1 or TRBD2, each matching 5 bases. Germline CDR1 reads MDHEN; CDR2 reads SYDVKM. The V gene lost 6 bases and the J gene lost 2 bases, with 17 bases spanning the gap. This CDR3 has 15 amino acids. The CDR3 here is CASSPWGSDTYEQYF. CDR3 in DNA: TGTGCCAGCAGCCCTTGGGGGTCAGACACCTACGAGCAGTACTTC.

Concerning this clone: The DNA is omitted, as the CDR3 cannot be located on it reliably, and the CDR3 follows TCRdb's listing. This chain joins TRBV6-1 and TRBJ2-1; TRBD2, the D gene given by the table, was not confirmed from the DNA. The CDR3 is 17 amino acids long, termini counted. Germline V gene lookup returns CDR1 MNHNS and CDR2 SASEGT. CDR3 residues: CASSEAWGLGTHGASFF.

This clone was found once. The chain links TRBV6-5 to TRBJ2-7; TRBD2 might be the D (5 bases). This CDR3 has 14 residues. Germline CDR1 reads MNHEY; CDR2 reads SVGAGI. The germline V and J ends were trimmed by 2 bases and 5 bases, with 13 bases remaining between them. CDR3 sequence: CASSYKGYGNEQYF. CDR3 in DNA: TGTGCCAGCAGTTACAAGGGATACGGGAACGAGCAGTACTTC.

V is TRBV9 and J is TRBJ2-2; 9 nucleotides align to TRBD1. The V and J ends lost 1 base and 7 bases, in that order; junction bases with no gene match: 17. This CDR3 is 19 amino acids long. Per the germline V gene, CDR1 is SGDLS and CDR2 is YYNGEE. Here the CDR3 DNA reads TGTGCCAGCAGCGTATATCCCACCACCGGGACAGGGAGTGTCGGGGAGCTGTTTTTT. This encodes CASSVYPTTGTGSVGELFF.

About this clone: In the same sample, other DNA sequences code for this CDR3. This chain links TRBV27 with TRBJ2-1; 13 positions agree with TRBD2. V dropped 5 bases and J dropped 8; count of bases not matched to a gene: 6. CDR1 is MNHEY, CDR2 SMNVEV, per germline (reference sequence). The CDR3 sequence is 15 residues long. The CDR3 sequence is CASSLLAGGPDEQFF. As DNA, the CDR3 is TGTGCCAGCAGTCTACTAGCGGGAGGGCCCGATGAGCAGTTCTTC.

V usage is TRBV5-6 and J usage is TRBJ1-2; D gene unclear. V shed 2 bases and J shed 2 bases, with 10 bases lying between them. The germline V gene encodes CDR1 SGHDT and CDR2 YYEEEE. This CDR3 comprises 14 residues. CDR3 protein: CASSFYGVNYGYTF. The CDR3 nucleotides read TGTGCCAGCAGCTTTTACGGGGTCAACTATGGCTACACCTTC.

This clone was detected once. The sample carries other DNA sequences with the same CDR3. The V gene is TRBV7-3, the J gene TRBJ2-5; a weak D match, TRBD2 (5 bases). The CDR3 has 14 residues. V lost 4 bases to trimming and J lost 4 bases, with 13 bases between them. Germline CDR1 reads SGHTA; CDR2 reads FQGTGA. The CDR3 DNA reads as TGTGCCAGCAGCTCCCGGGATGGTGGAGAGACCCAGTACTTC. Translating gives CASSSRDGGETQYF.

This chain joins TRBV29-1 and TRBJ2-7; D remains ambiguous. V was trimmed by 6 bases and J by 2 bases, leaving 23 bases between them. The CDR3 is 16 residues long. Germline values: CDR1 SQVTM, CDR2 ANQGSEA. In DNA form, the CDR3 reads TGCAGCGTCGACGGGCTAGGCGACTCCCCTCCCTACGAGCAGTACTTC. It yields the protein CSVDGLGDSPPYEQYF.

The CDR3 here is CATTPPDSYNEQFF. The CDR3 DNA is TGTGCCACAACTCCCCCCGACTCCTACAATGAGCAGTTCTTC. V is TRBV2 and J is TRBJ2-1, with D hard to call. In germline, CDR1 is SNHLY, CDR2 FYNNEI. This CDR3 spans 14 amino acids. Trimming removed 10 bases at V and 0 bases at J, with 13 bases between.

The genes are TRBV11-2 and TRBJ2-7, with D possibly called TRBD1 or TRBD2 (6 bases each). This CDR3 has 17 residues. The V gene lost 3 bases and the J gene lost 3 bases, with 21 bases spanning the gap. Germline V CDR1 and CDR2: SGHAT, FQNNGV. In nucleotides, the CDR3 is TGTGCCAGCAGCTTGGGAGGCGAGGGGACAAGGAGCTACGAGCAGTACTTC. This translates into CASSLGGEGTRSYEQYF.

CDR3 sequence (DNA): TGCAGCGTTGAGGGTGGGAAATCCTACGAGCAGTACTTC. Amino acids: CSVEGGKSYEQYF. The chain has TRBV29-1 and TRBJ2-7, with D uncertain. The length of the CDR3 is 13 residues. Germline loops: CDR1 SQVTM, CDR2 ANQGSEA. Trimming took 3 bases from V and 1 from J, leaving 10 bases between them.

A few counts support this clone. Written as DNA, the CDR3 is TGTGCCAGTTCAGGGTTTGGCAATCAGCCCCAGCATTTT. Translation: CASSGFGNQPQHF. This sequence joins TRBV28 and TRBJ1-5, with a tentative D call TRBD1 (5 bases). The CDR3 consists of 13 residues. The germline V gene has CDR1 MDHEN and CDR2 SYDVKM. The V gene lost 9 bases and the J gene lost 2 bases, with 11 bases spanning the gap.

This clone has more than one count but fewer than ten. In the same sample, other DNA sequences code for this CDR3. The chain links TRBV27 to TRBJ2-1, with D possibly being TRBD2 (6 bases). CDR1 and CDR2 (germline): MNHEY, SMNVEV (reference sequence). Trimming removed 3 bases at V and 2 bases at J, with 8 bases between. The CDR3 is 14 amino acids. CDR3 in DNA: TGTGCCAGCAGTTTCGGCGGGGCCTACAATGAGCAGTTCTTC. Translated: CASSFGGAYNEQFF.

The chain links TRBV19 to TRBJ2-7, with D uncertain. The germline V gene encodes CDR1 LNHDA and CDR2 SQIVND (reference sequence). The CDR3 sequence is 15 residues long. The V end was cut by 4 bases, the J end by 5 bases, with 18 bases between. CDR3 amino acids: CASSTRSSWRNEQYF. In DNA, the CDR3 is TGTGCCAGTAGTACAAGATCCTCCTGGCGGAACGAGCAGTACTTC.

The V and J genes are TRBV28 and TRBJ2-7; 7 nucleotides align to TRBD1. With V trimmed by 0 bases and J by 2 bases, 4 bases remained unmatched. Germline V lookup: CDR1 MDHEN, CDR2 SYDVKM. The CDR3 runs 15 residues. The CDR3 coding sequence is TGTGCCAGCAGTTTATGGGGGGACAGTACCTACGAGCAGTACTTC. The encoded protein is CASSLWGDSTYEQYF.

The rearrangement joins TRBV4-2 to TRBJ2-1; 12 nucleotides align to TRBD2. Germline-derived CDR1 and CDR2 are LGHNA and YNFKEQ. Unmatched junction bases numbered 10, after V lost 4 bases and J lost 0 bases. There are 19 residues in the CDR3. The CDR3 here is CASSRAGTSGPPSYNEQFF. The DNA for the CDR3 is TGTGCCAGCAGCCGAGCCGGGACTAGCGGGCCTCCCTCCTACAATGAGCAGTTCTTC.

The CDR3 spells CASSKAGTPLNNYEQYF. The CDR3, as DNA: TGTGCCAGCAGCAAAGCGGGGACGCCACTCAATAACTACGAGCAGTACTTC. The V gene is TRBV21-1, the J gene TRBJ2-7. TRBV21-1 is a documented pseudogene. The length of the CDR3 is 17 residues.

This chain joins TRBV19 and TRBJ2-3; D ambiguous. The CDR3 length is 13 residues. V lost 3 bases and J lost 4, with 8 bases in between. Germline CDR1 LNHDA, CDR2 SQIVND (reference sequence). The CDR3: CASSIGDADTQYF. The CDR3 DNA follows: TGTGCCAGTAGTATTGGGGATGCAGATACGCAGTATTTT.